This TCR beta chain was observed in a study of Ad26.COV2.S vaccination and SARS-CoV-2 variants. V was trimmed by 3 bases and J by 0 bases, leaving 13 bases between them. The CDR3 runs to 15 residues. Germline assignment: CDR1 SGHRS and CDR2 YFSETQ. Turning to this clone: Its antigen is not known.

Treatment of the sample: some 20 received Ad26.COV2.S at low or high dose, single or two shots; five or six received placebo; per-sample allocation not given. Vaccine and placebo recipients were sampled on day 63 after the first injection. The assay was immunoSEQ multiplex PCR, and TCRdb's table has in-frame clones only and misses some. In the table there are 300,000 to 400,000 clones, about nine tenths of which are singletons. General study results and limits: Responses of spike-specific T cells (both CD8+ and CD4+) reportedly showed substantial breadth after vaccination.

The chain uses TRBV5-1 and TRBJ2-7, with D possibly TRBD1 on 6 matching bases. Sequenced material: peripheral blood, taken in a trial of Ad26.COV2.S vaccine versus placebo. The receptor was derived from a person aged 18-60 years who received the Ad26.COV2.S COVID-19 vaccine or a placebo. CDR3 sequence (DNA): TGCGCCAGCAGCTGGGACAAAACAAACTCCTACGAGCAGTACTTC. It specifies CASSWDKTNSYEQYF.